This T cell receptor (beta chain) came from a study of CD8+CD57+ T cells in acquired aplastic anemia. Investigators profiled TCR beta VDJ and CDR3 from genomic DNA template. One entry per CDR3 protein results from TCRdb running MiXCR on the reads. The table has more than 250,000 distinct CDR3 sequences, less than 85% seen once. It was patients with CD8+CD57+ cell expansion by flow cytometry who were chosen for sequencing. Blood sampling was performed on the patients, and none of them had received therapy by then. The CDR3 is 16 amino acids. V was pared by 0 bases and J by 2 bases, with 12 bases between. The V gene's germline CDR1 is SGHRS and CDR2 YFSETQ. This clonotype was detected many times. Antigen unknown. Study-wide results and caveats: Between the patient and control groups, CD8+ Simpson's diversity did not differ significantly.

Sequencing was carried out using sorted CD4+, CD8+, or CD8+CD57+ T cells (not recorded which) from PBMCs. This clonotype was sampled from a human donor with aplastic anemia. V usage is TRBV5-1 and J usage is TRBJ1-5; D possibly corresponds to TRBD1 (6 bases). The CDR3 DNA follows: TGCGCCAGCAGCTTGGGAGATGGGGGCGGCAATCAGCCCCAGCATTTT. Protein sequence: CASSLGDGGGNQPQHF. Supplemented by reference TRBV5-1 and TRBJ1-5, the full variable domain reads KAGVTQTPRYLIKTRGQQVTLSCSPISGHRSVSWYQQTPGQGLQFLFEYFSETQRNKGNFPGRFSGRQFSNSRSEMNVSTLELGDSALYLCASSLGDGGGNQPQHFGDGTRLSIL.